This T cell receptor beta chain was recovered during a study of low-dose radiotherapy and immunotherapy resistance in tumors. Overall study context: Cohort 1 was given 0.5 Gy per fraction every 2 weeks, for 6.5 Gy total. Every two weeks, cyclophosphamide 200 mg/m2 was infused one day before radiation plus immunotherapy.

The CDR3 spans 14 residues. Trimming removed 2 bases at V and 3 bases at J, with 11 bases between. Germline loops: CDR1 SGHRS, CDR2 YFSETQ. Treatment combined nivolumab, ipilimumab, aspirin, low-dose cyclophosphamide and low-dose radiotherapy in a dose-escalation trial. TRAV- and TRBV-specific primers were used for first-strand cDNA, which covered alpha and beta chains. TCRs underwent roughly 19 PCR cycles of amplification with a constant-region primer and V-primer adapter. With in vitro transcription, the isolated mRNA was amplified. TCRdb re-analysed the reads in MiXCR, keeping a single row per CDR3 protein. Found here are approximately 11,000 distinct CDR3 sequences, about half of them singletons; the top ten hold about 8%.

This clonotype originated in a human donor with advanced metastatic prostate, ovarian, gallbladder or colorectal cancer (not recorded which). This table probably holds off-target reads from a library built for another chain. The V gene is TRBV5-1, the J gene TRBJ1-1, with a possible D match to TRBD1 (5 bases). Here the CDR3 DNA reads TGCGCCAGCAGCTTCTCAGGGTGGGACACTGAAGCTTTCTTT. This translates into CASSFSGWDTEAFF.